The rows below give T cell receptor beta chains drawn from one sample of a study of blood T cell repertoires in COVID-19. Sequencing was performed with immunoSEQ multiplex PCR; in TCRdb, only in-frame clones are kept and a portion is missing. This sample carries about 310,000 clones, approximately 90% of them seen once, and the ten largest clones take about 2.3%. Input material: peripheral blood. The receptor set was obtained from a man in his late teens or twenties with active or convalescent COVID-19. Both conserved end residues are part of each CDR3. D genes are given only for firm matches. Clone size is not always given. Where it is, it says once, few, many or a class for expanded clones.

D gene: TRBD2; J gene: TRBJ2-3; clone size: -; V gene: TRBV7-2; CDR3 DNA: TGTGCCAGCAGCTCCGGACTAGCAGGGGCAGATACGCAGTATTTT; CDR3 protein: CASSSGLAGADTQYF
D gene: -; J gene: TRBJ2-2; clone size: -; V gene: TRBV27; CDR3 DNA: TGTGCCAGCAGTTTCGGGCAGGGGTACACCGGGGAGCTGTTTTTT; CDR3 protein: CASSFGQGYTGELFF
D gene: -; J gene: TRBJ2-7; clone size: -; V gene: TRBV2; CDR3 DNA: TGTGCCAGCAGTGAGTCAGGAGGTCTTCTCTACGAGCAGTACTTC; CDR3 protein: CASSESGGLLYEQYF
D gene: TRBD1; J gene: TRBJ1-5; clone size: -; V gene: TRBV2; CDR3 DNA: TGTGCCAGCAGAGCTAAGGGACAGGGGGCGAGTCAGCCCCAGCATTTT; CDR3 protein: CASRAKGQGASQPQHF
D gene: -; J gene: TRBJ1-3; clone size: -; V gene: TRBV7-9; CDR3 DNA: TGTGCCAGCAGCTTAAATGCAGATTCCTCTGGAAACACCATATATTTT; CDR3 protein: CASSLNADSSGNTIYF
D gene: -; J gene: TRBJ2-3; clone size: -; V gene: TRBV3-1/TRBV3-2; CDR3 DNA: TGTGCCAGCAGCCCCTCCCTCGGGATCACAGATACGCAGTATTTT; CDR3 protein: CASSPSLGITDTQYF
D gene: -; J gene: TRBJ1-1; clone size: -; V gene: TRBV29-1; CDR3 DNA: TGCAGCGTTATACCGGGACAGAACACTGAAGCTTTCTTT; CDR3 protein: CSVIPGQNTEAFF
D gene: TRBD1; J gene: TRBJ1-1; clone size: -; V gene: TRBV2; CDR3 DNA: TGTGCCAGCAGCGAAGACAGGGTCACTGAAGCTTTCTTT; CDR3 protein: CASSEDRVTEAFF
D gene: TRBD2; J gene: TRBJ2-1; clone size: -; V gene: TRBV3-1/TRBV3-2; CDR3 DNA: TGTGCCAGCAGCCATCCCGCTAGCGGGAGGGAAGGTGAGCAGTTCTTC; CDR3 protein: CASSHPASGREGEQFF
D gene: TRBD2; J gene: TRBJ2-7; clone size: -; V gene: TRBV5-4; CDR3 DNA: TGTGCCAGCAGCTTAACTAGCGGGACATACGAGCAGTACTTC; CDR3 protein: CASSLTSGTYEQYF
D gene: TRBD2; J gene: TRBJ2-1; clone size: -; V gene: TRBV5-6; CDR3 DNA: TGTGCCAGCAGCTTGGGGCCTAGCGGGGGGTTCAATGAGCAGTTCTTC; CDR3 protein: CASSLGPSGGFNEQFF
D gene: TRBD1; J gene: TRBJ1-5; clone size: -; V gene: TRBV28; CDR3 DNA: TGTGCCAGCAGGGAACGGGACAGGTTTGATAGCAATCAGCCCCAGCATTTT; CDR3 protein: CASRERDRFDSNQPQHF
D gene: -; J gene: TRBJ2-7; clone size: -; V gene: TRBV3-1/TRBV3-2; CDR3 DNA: TGTGCCAGCAGCCACGGAACGGGGTACTACGAGCAGTACTTC; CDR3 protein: CASSHGTGYYEQYF
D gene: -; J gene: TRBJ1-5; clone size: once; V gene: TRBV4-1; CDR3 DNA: TGCGCCAGCAGCCAAGCCTCTCGATTACACAATCAGCCCCAGCATTTT; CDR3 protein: CASSQASRLHNQPQHF
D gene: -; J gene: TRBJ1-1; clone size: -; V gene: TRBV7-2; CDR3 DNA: TGTGCCAGCAGCTTAGAACAGGGTATTGGCACTGAAGCTTTCTTT; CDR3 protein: CASSLEQGIGTEAFF
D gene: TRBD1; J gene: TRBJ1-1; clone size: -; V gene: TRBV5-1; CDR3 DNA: TGCGCCAGCAGCTCCACAGGGGCCGAAGCTTTCTTT; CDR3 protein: CASSSTGAEAFF
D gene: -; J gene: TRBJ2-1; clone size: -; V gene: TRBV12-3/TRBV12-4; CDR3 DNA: TGTGCCAGCATGGTGGTCGGTGAGCAGTTCTTC; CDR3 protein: CASMVVGEQFF
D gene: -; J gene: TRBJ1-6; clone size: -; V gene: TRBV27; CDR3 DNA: TGTGCCAGCCGTAGCCCCCAGAGAGGGTTCAATTCACCCCTCCACTTT; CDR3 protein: CASRSPQRGFNSPLHF
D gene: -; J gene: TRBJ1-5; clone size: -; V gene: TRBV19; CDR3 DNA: TGTGCCAGTAGTTGGAGAAACAATCAGCCCCAGCATTTT; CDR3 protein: CASSWRNNQPQHF
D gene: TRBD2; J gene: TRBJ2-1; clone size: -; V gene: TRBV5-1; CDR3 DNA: TGCGCCAGCAGCTTGGCGGGACTAGTGGGCGAAGAGCAGTTCTTC; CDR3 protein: CASSLAGLVGEEQFF
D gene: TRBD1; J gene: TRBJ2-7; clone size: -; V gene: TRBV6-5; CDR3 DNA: TGTGCCAGCAGTTACTTTGGACAGGGGACATACGAGCAGTACTTC; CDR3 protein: CASSYFGQGTYEQYF
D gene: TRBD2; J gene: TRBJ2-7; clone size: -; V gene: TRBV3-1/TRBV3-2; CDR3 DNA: TGTGCCAGCAGCCGATCGGGACTAGCGGGCTCCTACGAGCAGTACTTC; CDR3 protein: CASSRSGLAGSYEQYF
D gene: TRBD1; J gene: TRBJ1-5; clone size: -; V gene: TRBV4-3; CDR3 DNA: TGCGCCAGCAGCCGTGACAGGGCCTCGTCCCAGCATTTT; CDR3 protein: CASSRDRASSQHF
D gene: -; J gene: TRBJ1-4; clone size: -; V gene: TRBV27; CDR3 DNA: TGTGCCAGCACCACCACAGGGCGAAATGAAAAACTGTTTTTT; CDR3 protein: CASTTTGRNEKLFF
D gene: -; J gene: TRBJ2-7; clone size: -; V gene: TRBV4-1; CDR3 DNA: TGCGCCAGCAGCCAAACTACTCGGCGGGGTGACGAGCAGTACTTC; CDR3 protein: CASSQTTRRGDEQYF
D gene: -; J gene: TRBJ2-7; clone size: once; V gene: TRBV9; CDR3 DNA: TGTGCCAGCAGCGTAGGGAACGGGGGACCCTACGAGCAGTACTTC; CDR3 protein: CASSVGNGGPYEQYF
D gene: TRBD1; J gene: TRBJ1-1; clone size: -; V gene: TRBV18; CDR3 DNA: TGTGCCAGCTCACCGCGACAGGGGAGGGACACTGAAGCTTTCTTT; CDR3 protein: CASSPRQGRDTEAFF
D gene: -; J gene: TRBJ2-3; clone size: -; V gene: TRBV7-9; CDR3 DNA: TGTGCCAGCAGCCACCGTACAGGGCGAGATACGCAGTATTTT; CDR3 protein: CASSHRTGRDTQYF
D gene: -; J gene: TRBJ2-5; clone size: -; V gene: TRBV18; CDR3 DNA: TGTGCCAGCTCACCACCGTCAGGGTGGGAGACCCAGTACTTC; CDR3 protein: CASSPPSGWETQYF
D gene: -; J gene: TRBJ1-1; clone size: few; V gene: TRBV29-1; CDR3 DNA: TGCAGCCTAGAAACTGAAGCTTTCTTT; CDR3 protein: CSLETEAFF
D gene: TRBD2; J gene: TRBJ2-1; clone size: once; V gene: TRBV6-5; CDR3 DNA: TGTGCCAGCAGTCCCGGGAGGGGGTACAATGAGCAGTTCTTC; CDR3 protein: CASSPGRGYNEQFF
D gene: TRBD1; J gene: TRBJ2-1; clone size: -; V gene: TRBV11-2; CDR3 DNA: TGTGCCAGCAGCGCGACCGCCGGGACAGGGGGCTTGATAGGTGAGCAGTTCTTC; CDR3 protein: CASSATAGTGGLIGEQFF
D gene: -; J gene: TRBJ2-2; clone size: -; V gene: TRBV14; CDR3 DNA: TGTGCCAGCAGCCAAGATCTATTACGCGGGCGAACCGGGGAGCTGTTTTTT; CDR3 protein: CASSQDLLRGRTGELFF
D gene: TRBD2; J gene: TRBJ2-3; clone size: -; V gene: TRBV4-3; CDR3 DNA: TGCGCCAGCAGCCAAGATCCCCCCTTGACTAGCGGGGGCTCCGGTACGCAGTATTTT; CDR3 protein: CASSQDPPLTSGGSGTQYF
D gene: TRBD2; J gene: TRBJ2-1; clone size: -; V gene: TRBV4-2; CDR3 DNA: TGTGCCAGCAGCCTACCAGCCCGGACTAGCGGGGGGGCGGGGGAGCAGTTCTTC; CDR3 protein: CASSLPARTSGGAGEQFF
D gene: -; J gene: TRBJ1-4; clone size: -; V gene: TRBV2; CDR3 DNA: TGTGCCAGCAGTGGTAGGAGAGATGAAAAACTGTTTTTT; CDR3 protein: CASSGRRDEKLFF
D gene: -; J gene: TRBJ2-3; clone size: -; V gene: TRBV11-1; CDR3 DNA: TGTGCCAGCACTCCGCAGGGCACAGATACGCAGTATTTT; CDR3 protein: CASTPQGTDTQYF
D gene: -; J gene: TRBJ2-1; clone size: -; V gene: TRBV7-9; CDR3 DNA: TGTGCCAGCAGCTTACACACTAGCTACTTCGATGAGCAGTTCTTC; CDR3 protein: CASSLHTSYFDEQFF
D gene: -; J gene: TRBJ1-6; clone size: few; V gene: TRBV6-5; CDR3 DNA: TGTGCCGTCGGTTCCAGGCCTAATTCACCCCTCCACTTT; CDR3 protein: CAVGSRPNSPLHF
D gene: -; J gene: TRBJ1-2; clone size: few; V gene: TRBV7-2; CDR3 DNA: TGTGCCAGCAGCTTTCAGGGTTCCTCTGGCTACACCTTC; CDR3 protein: CASSFQGSSGYTF
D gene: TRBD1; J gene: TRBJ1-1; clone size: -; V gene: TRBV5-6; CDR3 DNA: TGTGCCAGCAGCTTTTTGGGACAGTCAAACACTGAAGCTTTCTTT; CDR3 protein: CASSFLGQSNTEAFF
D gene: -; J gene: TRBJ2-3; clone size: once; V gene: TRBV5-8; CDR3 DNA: TGTGCCAGCACCCCTAGGGGGAGACCCGGCACAGATACGCAGTATTTT; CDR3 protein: CASTPRGRPGTDTQYF
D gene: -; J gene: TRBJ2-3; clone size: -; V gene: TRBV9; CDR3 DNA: TGTGCCAGCAGCACGGGAACAGACCTGGAAGATACGCAGTATTTT; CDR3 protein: CASSTGTDLEDTQYF
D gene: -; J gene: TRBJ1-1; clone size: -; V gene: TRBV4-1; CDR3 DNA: TGCGCCAGCAGCCAAGGAGCGTACTATGAAGCTTTCTTT; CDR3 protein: CASSQGAYYEAFF